This T cell receptor (beta chain) was sequenced during a study of spatial heterogeneity in lung cancer. Study-level results: One measure, the expanded intratumoral alpha and beta TCR count, tracked tumor mutation counts.

This clonotype is judged medium-sized (0.01 to 0.1%). Its matching antigen is unknown. TCRdb reanalysed the 5' RACE reads using MiXCR and keeps one entry per CDR3 protein. In the table there are approximately 4,600 distinct CDR3 sequences, roughly 6.1% of which are singletons. Trimming removed 4 bases at V and 1 base at J, with 11 bases between. This CDR3 is built from 15 residues. Looked up from germline, CDR1 is SGHTA and CDR2 is FQGNSA. Time point meaning: sample taken at primary tumor resection. The TCR sequence derives from a male donor with early-stage non-small cell lung cancer. J is TRBJ2-4 and V is TRBV7-2, with TRBD1 as a possible D gene (6 bases). The source material was lung tumor tissue, sampled at surgery. The chain's CDR3 is CASSSTGTAKNIQYF. CDR3 DNA sequence: TGTGCCAGCAGCTCCACAGGGACGGCCAAAAACATTCAGTACTTC.